A single sample gave rise to the 11 T cell receptor beta chains below, sequenced in a study of cytomegalovirus exposure and HLA in healthy donors. Use of 60 Vbeta and 13 Jbeta primers characterized the PCR. Produced via immunoSEQ multiplex PCR; TCRdb's table is partial and in-frame only. This table has over 100,000 clones, roughly 70% appearing once. The sample comprised PBMCs. Receptor source: a man aged 35-49 years in good health and CMV-seronegative.

The chain employs TRBV2 and TRBJ1-1, with 8 bases lining up with TRBD1. Unmatched junction bases numbered 1, after V lost 4 bases and J lost 0 bases. The CDR3 length is 14 residues. Germline CDR1 and CDR2: SNHLY and FYNNEI. CDR3 amino acids: CASSVGQVNTEAFF. The CDR3 DNA follows: TGTGCCAGCAGTGTGGGACAGGTGAACACTGAAGCTTTCTTT.

This clone was observed a few times. The V and J genes are TRBV6-5 and TRBJ2-1, with TRBD1 as a possible D gene (5 bases). The CDR3 loop spans 13 amino acids. The V end was cut by 5 bases, the J end by 4 bases, with 9 bases between. Germline V CDR1 and CDR2: MNHEY, SVGAGI. The DNA for the CDR3 is TGTGCCAGCAGTGACAGCGCTTACAATGAGCAGTTCTTC. Translated: CASSDSAYNEQFF.

The rearrangement joins TRBV6-1 to TRBJ1-2, with 8 bases aligning to TRBD1. Losses at the gene ends were 2 bases for V and 7 bases for J; bases not matched to a gene: 15. Germline V lookup: CDR1 MNHNS, CDR2 SASEGT. This CDR3 has 17 residues. Here the CDR3 reads CASSESSAGGWVLGYTF. The CDR3 coding sequence is TGTGCCAGCAGTGAAAGTTCTGCAGGGGGCTGGGTTCTTGGCTACACCTTC.

The chain has TRBV19 and TRBJ2-7; TRBD1 is a possible D gene (5 bases). The CDR3 loop spans 15 amino acids. V was trimmed by 0 bases and J by 2 bases, leaving 11 bases between them. Germline V gene lookup returns CDR1 LNHDA and CDR2 SQIVND (reference sequence). The CDR3 DNA follows: TGTGCCAGTAGTATAGATGGCTGGGGCGCCTACGAGCAGTACTTC. As protein: CASSIDGWGAYEQYF.

The V and J genes are TRBV14 and TRBJ2-7; D is possibly TRBD2 (6 bases). This CDR3 region has 12 residues. The germline CDR1 and CDR2 sequences are SGHDN and FVKESK. V shed 6 bases and J shed 2 bases, with 8 bases lying between them. CDR3 region: CASSGGTYEQYF. The DNA for the CDR3 is TGTGCCAGCAGTGGAGGGACCTACGAGCAGTACTTC. Based on the CDR3 plus reference TRBV14 and TRBJ2-7, the full variable domain is EAGVTQFPSHSVIEKGQTVTLRCDPISGHDNLYWYRRVMGKEIKFLLHFVKESKQDESGMPNNRFLAERTGGTYSTLKVQPAELEDSGVYFCASSGGTYEQYFGPGTRLTVT.

V and J are TRBV6-6 and TRBJ2-7; D remains unclear. Looked up from germline, CDR1 is MNHNY and CDR2 is SVGAGI (reference sequence). V lost 8 bases and J lost 2, with 13 bases in between. The CDR3 has 13 residues. The CDR3 DNA is TGTGCCAGCTCGCAGTTTGTCCCCTACGAGCAGTACTTC. Its translation: CASSQFVPYEQYF.

In its sample, this clone was seen a few times. The V and J genes are TRBV5-1 and TRBJ2-2; 12 bases line up with TRBD1. Germline-derived CDR1 and CDR2 are SGHRS and YFSETQ. V trimming: 5 bases; J trimming: 7 bases; junction bases outside the gene matches: 3. This CDR3 spans 14 amino acids. The CDR3 DNA follows: TGCGCCAGCAGGGGGACAGGGGGCCTCGGGGAGCTGTTTTTT. This sequence encodes CASRGTGGLGELFF.

The sample holds a few counts of this clone. V and J are TRBV27 and TRBJ1-1, with TRBD1 matching over 7 bases. Trimming cost V 4 bases and J 4 bases; bases outside gene matches: 9. The CDR3 is 15 residues long. Germline V gives CDR1 MNHEY, CDR2 SMNVEV (reference sequence). CDR3 nucleotides: TGTGCCAGCAGTTCCCGACAGGGTTTGGGCACTGAAGCTTTCTTT. Translated: CASSSRQGLGTEAFF.

The CDR3 DNA reads TGTGCCAGCAGCCTGACAGGGGGCGATCTGAACACTGAAGCTTTCTTT. The encoded protein is CASSLTGGDLNTEAFF. The rearrangement uses TRBV4-2 and TRBJ1-1; 10 bases line up with TRBD1. CDR3 size: 16 residues. V was pared by 4 bases and J by 0 bases, with 5 bases of the junction left unmatched. The V gene's germline CDR1 is LGHNA and CDR2 YNFKEQ.

Concerning this clone itself: The sample carries other DNA sequences with the same CDR3. The rearrangement uses TRBV9 and TRBJ2-7, with TRBD1 identical over 8 bases. Germline V gene data show CDR1 as SGDLS and CDR2 as YYNGEE. The CDR3 is made up of 14 amino acids. The trim removed 0 bases at V and 3 bases at J, leaving 2 bases unmatched. In nucleotides, the CDR3 is TGTGCCAGCAGCGTAGCCGGGACAGGCTACGAGCAGTACTTC. It translates to CASSVAGTGYEQYF.

This clone was seen ten or more times. The chain joins TRBV7-9 to TRBJ1-6; 7 nucleotides align to TRBD1. CDR3 length: 15 residues. V lost 2 bases to trimming and J lost 7 bases; unmatched junction nucleotides: 5. Per germline, CDR1 SEHNR and CDR2 FQNEAQ (reference sequence). The CDR3 spells CASSLLDRRNSPLHF. CDR3 bases: TGTGCCAGCAGCTTATTGGACAGGAGGAATTCACCCCTCCACTTT.